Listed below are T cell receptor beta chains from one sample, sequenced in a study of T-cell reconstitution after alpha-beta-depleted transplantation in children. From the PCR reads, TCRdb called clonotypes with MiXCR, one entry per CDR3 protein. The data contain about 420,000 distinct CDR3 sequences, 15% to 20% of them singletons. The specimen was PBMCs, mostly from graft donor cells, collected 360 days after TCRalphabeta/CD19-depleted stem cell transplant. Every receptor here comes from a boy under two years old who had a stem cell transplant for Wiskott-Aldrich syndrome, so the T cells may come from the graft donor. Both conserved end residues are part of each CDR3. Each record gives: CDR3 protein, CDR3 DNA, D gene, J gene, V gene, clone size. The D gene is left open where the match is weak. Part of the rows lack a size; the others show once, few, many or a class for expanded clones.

CSARVRAGPSYNEQFF	TGCAGTGCTAGAGTTAGAGCGGGCCCCTCCTACAATGAGCAGTTCTTC	.	TRBJ2-1	TRBV20-1	.
CASSVGPDYGYTF	TGTGCCAGCAGTGTGGGACCCGACTATGGCTACACCTTC	.	TRBJ1-2	TRBV6-1	few
CASSFLGLRETQYF	TGTGCCAGCAGTTTTTTGGGTCTCCGGGAGACCCAGTACTTC	.	TRBJ2-5	TRBV12-3/TRBV12-4	many
CASSELAGYNEQFF	TGCGCCAGCAGTGAACTAGCGGGATACAATGAGCAGTTCTTC	TRBD2	TRBJ2-1	TRBV10-2	.
CASSYLMTAGEQYF	TGTGCCAGCAGTTACTTAATGACAGCAGGCGAGCAGTACTTC	.	TRBJ2-7	TRBV6-2/TRBV6-3	.
CASSLGGQGAYEQYF	TGTGCCAGCAGTTTAGGGGGACAGGGGGCTTACGAGCAGTACTTC	TRBD1	TRBJ2-7	TRBV12-3/TRBV12-4	many
CASSHFFGVNTEAFF	TGTGCCAGCAGCCATTTTTTCGGCGTCAACACTGAAGCTTTCTTT	.	TRBJ1-1	TRBV3-1	.
CASSPPIWYNGYTF	TGTGCCAGCTCACCACCGATCTGGTATAATGGCTACACCTTC	.	TRBJ1-2	TRBV18	.
CASSVYRGLTDTQYF	TGTGCCAGCAGCGTTTACAGGGGACTCACAGATACGCAGTATTTT	.	TRBJ2-3	TRBV9	.
CASSERYF	TGTGCCAGCAGTGAAAGGTATTTT	.	TRBJ2-3	TRBV2	.
CSAYPDRQETQYF	TGCAGTGCTTACCCGGACAGACAAGAGACCCAGTACTTC	.	TRBJ2-5	TRBV20-1	few
CASSQIAGLFQETQYF	TGTGCCAGCAGCCAGATCGCGGGGTTATTCCAAGAGACCCAGTACTTC	.	TRBJ2-5	TRBV4-2	.
CASSFSGVGANVLTF	TGTGCCAGCAGCTTTTCAGGGGTAGGGGCCAACGTCCTGACTTTC	.	TRBJ2-6	TRBV7-2	.
CASSLSHVVGSFGSGRGPYEQYF	TGTGCCAGCAGTTTATCCCACGTCGTGGGGTCTTTTGGTAGCGGGAGAGGTCCCTACGAGCAGTACTTC	TRBD2	TRBJ2-7	TRBV27	.
CASSLGDSSQETQYF	TGTGCCAGCAGCTTAGGGGACAGTTCTCAAGAGACCCAGTACTTC	TRBD1	TRBJ2-5	TRBV11-1	.
CSARAMGTGSYEQYF	TGCAGTGCTAGAGCCATGGGGACGGGCTCCTACGAGCAGTACTTC	.	TRBJ2-7	TRBV20-1	few
CSATPGLVGDTQYF	TGCAGTGCTACCCCGGGACTAGTTGGAGATACGCAGTATTTT	TRBD2	TRBJ2-3	TRBV20-1	.
CASSESWRGAGNEQFF	TGCGCCAGCAGTGAGTCTTGGCGGGGGGCAGGCAATGAGCAGTTCTTC	TRBD2	TRBJ2-1	TRBV10-1	few
CAWSVRNEAFF	TGTGCCTGGAGTGTACGGAATGAAGCTTTCTTT	.	TRBJ1-1	TRBV30	few
CASSQGGGNEQFF	TGTGCCAGCAGCCAAGGCGGAGGGAATGAGCAGTTCTTC	.	TRBJ2-1	TRBV3-1	few
CASKTGPTDTQYF	TGTGCCAGTAAAACGGGGCCCACAGATACGCAGTATTTT	.	TRBJ2-3	TRBV19	.
CASSLAKTGGSGEQYF	TGCGCCAGCAGCTTGGCCAAGACGGGGGGCTCGGGAGAGCAGTACTTC	.	TRBJ2-7	TRBV5-1	.
CASSRTGLKEF	TGTGCCAGTAGCCGGACAGGCCTTAAGGAGTTC	TRBD1	TRBJ2-1	TRBV19	.
CAVQGSAYNEQFF	TGTGCCGTCCAGGGTAGCGCCTACAATGAGCAGTTCTTC	.	TRBJ2-1	TRBV10-3	.
CASSSGLAVLNTGELFF	TGTGCCAGCAGCTCAGGACTAGCCGTTTTGAACACCGGGGAGCTGTTTTTT	TRBD2	TRBJ2-2	TRBV7-8	few
CASSLVGAGQTQYF	TGTGCCAGCAGCTTAGTGGGAGCAGGTCAGACCCAGTACTTC	.	TRBJ2-5	TRBV7-2	few
CATSRDGGAGFTDTQYF	TGTGCCACCAGCAGAGATGGGGGAGCCGGGTTCACAGATACGCAGTATTTT	.	TRBJ2-3	TRBV15	few
CASSSLAGVGETQYF	TGCGCCAGCAGCTCCCTAGCGGGAGTGGGAGAGACCCAGTACTTC	TRBD2	TRBJ2-5	TRBV5-1	many
CASSQGNLAKNIQYF	TGTGCCAGCAGCCAAGGGAACCTAGCCAAAAACATTCAGTACTTC	.	TRBJ2-4	TRBV7-9	few
CATSDFDSPGQYF	TGTGCCACCAGTGATTTCGACTCCCCGGGGCAGTATTTT	.	TRBJ2-3	TRBV24-1	few
CSATGSPSSYEQYF	TGCAGTGCTACAGGGAGCCCGAGCTCCTACGAGCAGTACTTC	.	TRBJ2-7	TRBV20-1	.
CASSPPLRGRRSYEQYF	TGTGCCAGCAGCCCCCCCCTCAGGGGGCGCAGGTCCTACGAGCAGTACTTC	TRBD1	TRBJ2-7	TRBV11-2	few
CATSSRTVRTEAFF	TGTGCCACCAGCAGTAGGACAGTTCGCACTGAAGCTTTCTTT	.	TRBJ1-1	TRBV15	.
CASRPPGQAIEQYF	TGTGCCAGCAGACCACCGGGACAGGCCATCGAGCAGTACTTC	TRBD1	TRBJ2-7	TRBV2	few
CSAPTSRDNEQFF	TGCAGTGCCCCCACCTCGCGTGACAATGAGCAGTTCTTC	.	TRBJ2-1	TRBV20-1	few
CASMGQGRLRGTDTQYF	TGTGCCAGCATGGGGCAGGGACGGCTTCGGGGCACAGATACGCAGTATTTT	.	TRBJ2-3	TRBV2	few